The clone carrying this T cell receptor (beta chain) was observed at least ten times. Its specificity is unknown. These data come from a study of neurological immune-mediated disorders. Trimming pared 4 bases from V and 1 base from J, leaving 10 bases between. There are 14 residues in the CDR3. CDR1 is SGHRS and CDR2 is YFSETQ in the germline V gene. General study findings and limits: When repertoires were grouped phylogenetically, those of 18 of 34 multiple sclerosis patients fell into one related-CDR3 cluster, a possible signature.

In TCRdb, the 5' RACE reads were re-called with MiXCR into one record per CDR3 protein. The profile shows about 59,000 distinct CDR3 sequences, 3.5% of them singletons. The sequence was obtained from a young woman with multiple sclerosis. The sequencing input was PBMCs. The chain couples TRBV5-1 to TRBJ2-3; D possibly corresponds to TRBD1 (6 bases). The CDR3: CASSEDRGTDTQYF. The CDR3 coding sequence is TGCGCCAGCAGCGAGGACAGAGGCACAGATACGCAGTATTTT.